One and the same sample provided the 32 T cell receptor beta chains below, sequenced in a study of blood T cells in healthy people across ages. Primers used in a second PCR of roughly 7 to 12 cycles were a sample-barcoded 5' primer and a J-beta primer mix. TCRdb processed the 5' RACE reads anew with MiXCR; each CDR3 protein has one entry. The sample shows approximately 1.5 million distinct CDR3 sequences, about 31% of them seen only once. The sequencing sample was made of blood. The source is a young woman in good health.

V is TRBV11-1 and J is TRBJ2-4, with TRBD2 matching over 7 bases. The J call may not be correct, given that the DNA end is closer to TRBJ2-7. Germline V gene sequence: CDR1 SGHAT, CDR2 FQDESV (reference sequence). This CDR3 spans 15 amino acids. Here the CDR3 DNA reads TGTGCCAGCAGCTTGGAGGGACGGGGGGCCTACGAGCAGTACTTC. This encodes CASSLEGRGAYEQYF.

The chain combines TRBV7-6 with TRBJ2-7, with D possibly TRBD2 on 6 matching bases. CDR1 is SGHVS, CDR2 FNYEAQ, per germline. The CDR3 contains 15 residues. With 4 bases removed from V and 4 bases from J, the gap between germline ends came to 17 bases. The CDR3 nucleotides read TGTGCCAGCAGCTCAAGACTAGGACCCCTTTACGAGCAGTACTTC. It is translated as CASSSRLGPLYEQYF.

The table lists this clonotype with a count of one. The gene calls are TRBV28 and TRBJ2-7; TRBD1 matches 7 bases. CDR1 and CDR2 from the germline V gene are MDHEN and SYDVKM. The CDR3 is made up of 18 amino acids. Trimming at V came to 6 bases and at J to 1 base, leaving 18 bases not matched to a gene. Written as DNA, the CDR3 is TGTGCCAGCAGATCCCGACAGGGATATTTTACGAGATCCTACGAGCAGTACTTC. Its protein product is CASRSRQGYFTRSYEQYF.

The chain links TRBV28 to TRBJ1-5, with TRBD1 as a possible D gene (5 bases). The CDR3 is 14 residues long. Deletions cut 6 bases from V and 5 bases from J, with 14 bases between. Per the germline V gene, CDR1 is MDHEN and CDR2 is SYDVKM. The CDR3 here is CASRPGLLYQPQHF. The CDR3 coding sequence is TGTGCCAGCAGACCGGGACTGCTGTATCAGCCCCAGCATTTT.

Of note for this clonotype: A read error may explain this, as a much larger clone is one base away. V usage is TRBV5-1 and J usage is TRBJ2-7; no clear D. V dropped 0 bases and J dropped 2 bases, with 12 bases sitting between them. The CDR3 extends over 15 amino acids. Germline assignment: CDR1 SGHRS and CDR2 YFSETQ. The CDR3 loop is CASSLELGGAYEQYF. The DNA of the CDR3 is TGCGCCAGCAGCTTGGAATTGGGCGGTGCCTACGAGCAGTACTTC.

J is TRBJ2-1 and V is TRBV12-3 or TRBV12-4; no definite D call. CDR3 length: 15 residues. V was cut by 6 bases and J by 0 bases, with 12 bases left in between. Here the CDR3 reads CASSAHASSYNEQFF. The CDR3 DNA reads TGTGCCAGCAGCGCACACGCCAGCTCCTACAATGAGCAGTTCTTC.

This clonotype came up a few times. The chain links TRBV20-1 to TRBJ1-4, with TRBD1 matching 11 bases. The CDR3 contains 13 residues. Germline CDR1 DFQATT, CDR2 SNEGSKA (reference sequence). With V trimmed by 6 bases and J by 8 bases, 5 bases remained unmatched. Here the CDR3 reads CSAQDRGQEKLFF. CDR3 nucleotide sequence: TGCAGTGCCCAGGACAGGGGGCAAGAAAAACTGTTTTTT.

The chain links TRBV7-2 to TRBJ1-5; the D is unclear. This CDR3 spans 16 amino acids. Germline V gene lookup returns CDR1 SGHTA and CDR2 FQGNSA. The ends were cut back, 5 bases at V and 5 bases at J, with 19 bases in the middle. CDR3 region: CASSPYVGSLHQPQHF. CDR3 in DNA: TGTGCCAGCAGCCCTTATGTGGGTTCTCTACATCAGCCCCAGCATTTT.

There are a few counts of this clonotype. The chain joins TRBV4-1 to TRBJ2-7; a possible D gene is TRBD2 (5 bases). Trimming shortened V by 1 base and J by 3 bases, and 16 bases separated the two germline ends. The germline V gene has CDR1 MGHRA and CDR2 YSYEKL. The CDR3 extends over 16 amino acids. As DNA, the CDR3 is TGCGCCAGCAGCCAAGTAGCACCCGGGATCTACTACGAGCAGTACTTC. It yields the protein CASSQVAPGIYYEQYF.

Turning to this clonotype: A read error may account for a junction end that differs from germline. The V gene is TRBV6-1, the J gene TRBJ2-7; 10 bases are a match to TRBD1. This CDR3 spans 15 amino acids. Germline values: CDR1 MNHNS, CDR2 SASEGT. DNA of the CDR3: TGTGCCAGCAGGGCTGGACAGGGGGGGTCCTACGGGCAGTACTTC. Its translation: CASRAGQGGSYGQYF.

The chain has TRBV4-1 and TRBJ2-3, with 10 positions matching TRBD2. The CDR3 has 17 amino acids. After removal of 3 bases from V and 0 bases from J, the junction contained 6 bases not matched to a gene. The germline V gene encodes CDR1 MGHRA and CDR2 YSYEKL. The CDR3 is CASSHDPTSGSTDTQYF. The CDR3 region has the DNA TGCGCCAGCAGCCATGATCCGACTAGCGGGAGCACAGATACGCAGTATTTT.

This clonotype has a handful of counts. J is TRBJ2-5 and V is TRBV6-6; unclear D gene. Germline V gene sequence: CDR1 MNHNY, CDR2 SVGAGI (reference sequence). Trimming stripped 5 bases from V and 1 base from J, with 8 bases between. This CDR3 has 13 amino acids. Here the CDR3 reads CASSPVIQETQYF. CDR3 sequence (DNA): TGTGCCAGCAGTCCCGTGATCCAAGAGACCCAGTACTTC.

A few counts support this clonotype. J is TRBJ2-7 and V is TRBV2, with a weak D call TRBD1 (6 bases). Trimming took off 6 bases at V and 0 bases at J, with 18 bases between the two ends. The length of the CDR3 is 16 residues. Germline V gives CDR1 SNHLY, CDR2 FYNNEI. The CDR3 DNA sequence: TGTGCCAGCAGGGTTTCGAGGGAAGGGGGCTCCTACGAGCAGTACTTC. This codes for CASRVSREGGSYEQYF.

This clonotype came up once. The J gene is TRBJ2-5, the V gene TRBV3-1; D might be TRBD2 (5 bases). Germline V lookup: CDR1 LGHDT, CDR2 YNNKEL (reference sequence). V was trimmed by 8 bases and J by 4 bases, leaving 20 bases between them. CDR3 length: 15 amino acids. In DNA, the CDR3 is TGTGCCAGCGGCCCACTAGGGAGCCTAGGAGAGACCCAGTACTTC. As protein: CASGPLGSLGETQYF.

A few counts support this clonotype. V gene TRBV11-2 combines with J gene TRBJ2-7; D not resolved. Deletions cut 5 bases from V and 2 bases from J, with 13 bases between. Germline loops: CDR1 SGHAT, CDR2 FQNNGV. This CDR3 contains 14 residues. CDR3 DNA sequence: TGTGCCAGCAGCCCGCCGCCTCGGACCTACGAGCAGTACTTC. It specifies CASSPPPRTYEQYF.

The CDR3 loop reads CASSAPASSGPDWGTQYF. The CDR3 coding sequence is TGTGCCAGCAGCGCCCCCGCCTCCAGCGGGCCCGACTGGGGGACCCAGTACTTC. The chain has TRBV7-2 and TRBJ2-5; possibly TRBD2 for D (6 bases). Between the trimmed V and J ends, which lost 5 bases and 7 bases, there was a span of 29 bases. Germline CDR1 and CDR2: SGHTA and FQGNSA. The CDR3 sequence is 18 residues long.

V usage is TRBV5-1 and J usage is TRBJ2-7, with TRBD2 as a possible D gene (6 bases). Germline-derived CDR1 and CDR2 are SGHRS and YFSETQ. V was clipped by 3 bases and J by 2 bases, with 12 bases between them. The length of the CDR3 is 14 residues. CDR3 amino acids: CASSSRLDPYEQYF. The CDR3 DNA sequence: TGCGCCAGCAGCTCGCGACTAGATCCCTACGAGCAGTACTTC.

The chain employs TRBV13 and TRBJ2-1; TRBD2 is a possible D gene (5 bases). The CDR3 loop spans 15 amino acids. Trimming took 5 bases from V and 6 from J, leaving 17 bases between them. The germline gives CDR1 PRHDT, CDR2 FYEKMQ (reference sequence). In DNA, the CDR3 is TGTGCCAGCAGCCCCCCGCTAGCAACCGGCAATGAGCAGTTCTTC. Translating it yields CASSPPLATGNEQFF.

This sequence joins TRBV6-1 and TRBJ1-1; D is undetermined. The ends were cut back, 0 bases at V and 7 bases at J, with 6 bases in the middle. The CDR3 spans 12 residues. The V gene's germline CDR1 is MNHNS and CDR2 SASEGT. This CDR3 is CASSEALFEAFF. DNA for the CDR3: TGTGCCAGCAGTGAAGCGCTCTTTGAAGCTTTCTTT.

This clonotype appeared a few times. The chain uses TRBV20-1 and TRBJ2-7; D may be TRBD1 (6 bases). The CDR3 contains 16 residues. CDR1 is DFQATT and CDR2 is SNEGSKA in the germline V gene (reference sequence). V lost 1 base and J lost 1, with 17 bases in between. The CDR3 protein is CSARVGGGPSSYEQYF. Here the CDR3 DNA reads TGCAGTGCTAGAGTTGGGGGCGGCCCGAGTTCCTACGAGCAGTACTTC.

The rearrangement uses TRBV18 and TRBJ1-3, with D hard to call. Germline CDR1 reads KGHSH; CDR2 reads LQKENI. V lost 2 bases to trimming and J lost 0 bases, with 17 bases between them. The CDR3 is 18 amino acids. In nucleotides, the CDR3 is TGTGCCAGCTCACCAAGAAATTTGCGGTCCCGCTCTGGAAACACCATATATTTT. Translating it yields CASSPRNLRSRSGNTIYF.

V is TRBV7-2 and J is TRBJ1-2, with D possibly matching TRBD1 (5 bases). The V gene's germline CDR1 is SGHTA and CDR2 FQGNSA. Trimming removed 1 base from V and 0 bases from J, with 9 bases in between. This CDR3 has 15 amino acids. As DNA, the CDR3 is TGTGCCAGCAGCTTAGACAGGTCTGCTAACTATGGCTACACCTTC. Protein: CASSLDRSANYGYTF.

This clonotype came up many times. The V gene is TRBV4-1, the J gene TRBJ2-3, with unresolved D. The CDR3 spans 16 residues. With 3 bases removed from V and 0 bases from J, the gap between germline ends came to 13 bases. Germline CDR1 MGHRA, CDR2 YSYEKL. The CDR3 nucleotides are TGCGCCAGCAGCCAGAGACCGGGTCTTAGCACAGATACGCAGTATTTT. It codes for CASSQRPGLSTDTQYF.

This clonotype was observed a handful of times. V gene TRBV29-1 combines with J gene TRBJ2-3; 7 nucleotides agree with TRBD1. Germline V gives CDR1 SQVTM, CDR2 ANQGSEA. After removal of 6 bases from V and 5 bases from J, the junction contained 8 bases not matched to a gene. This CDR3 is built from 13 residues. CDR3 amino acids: CSVYRDRRDTQYF. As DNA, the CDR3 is TGCAGCGTATACCGGGACAGAAGAGATACGCAGTATTTT.

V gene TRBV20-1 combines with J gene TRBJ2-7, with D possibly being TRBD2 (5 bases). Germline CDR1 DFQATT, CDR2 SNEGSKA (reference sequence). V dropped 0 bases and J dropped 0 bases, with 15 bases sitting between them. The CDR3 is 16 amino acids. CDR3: CSARDSNGVSSYEQYF. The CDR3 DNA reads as TGCAGTGCTAGAGATTCTAACGGGGTAAGCTCCTACGAGCAGTACTTC.

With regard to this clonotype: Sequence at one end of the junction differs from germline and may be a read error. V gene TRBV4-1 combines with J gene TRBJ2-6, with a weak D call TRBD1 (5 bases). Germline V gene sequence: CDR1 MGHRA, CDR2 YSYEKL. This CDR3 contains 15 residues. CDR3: CASSQGASGANVRTF. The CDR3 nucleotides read TGCGCCAGCAGCCAGGGTGCTTCTGGGGCCAACGTCCGGACTTTC.

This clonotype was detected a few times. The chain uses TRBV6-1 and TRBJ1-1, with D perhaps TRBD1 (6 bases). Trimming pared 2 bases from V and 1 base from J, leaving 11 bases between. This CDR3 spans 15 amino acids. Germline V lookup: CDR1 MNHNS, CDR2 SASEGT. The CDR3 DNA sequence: TGTGCCAGCAGTGAAATTGGACAGACGAACACTGAAGCTTTCTTT. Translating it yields CASSEIGQTNTEAFF.

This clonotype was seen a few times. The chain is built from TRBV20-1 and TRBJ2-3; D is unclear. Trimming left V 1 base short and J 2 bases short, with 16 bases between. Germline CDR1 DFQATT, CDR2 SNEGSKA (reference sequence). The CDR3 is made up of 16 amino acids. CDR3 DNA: TGCAGTGCTAGAGCTTTAAGTCCCAATCTCACAGATACGCAGTATTTT. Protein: CSARALSPNLTDTQYF.

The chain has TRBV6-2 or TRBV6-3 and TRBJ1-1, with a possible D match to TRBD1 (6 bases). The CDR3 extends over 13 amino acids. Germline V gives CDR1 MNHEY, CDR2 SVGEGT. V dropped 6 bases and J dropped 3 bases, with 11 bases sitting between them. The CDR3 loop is CASRRTDYTEAFF. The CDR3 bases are TGTGCCAGCAGACGGACAGACTACACTGAAGCTTTCTTT.

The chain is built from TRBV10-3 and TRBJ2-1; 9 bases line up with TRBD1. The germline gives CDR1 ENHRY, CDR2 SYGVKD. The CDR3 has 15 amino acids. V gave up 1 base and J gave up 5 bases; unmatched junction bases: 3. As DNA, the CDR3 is TGTGCCATCAGTGAGTTGGGACAGGGAAACAATGAGCAGTTCTTC. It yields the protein CAISELGQGNNEQFF.

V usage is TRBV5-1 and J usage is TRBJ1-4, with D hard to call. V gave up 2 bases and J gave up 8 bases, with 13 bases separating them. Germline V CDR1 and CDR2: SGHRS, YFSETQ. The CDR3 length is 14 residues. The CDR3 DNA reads TGCGCCAGCAGCTTCGAAGCTAGTTGGGAAAAACTGTTTTTT. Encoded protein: CASSFEASWEKLFF.

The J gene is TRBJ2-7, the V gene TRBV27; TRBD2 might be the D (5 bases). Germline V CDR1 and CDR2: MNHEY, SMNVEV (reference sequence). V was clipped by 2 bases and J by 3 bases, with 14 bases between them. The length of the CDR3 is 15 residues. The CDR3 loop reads CASSLVGGINYEQYF. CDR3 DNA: TGTGCCAGCAGTTTAGTTGGAGGAATTAACTACGAGCAGTACTTC.